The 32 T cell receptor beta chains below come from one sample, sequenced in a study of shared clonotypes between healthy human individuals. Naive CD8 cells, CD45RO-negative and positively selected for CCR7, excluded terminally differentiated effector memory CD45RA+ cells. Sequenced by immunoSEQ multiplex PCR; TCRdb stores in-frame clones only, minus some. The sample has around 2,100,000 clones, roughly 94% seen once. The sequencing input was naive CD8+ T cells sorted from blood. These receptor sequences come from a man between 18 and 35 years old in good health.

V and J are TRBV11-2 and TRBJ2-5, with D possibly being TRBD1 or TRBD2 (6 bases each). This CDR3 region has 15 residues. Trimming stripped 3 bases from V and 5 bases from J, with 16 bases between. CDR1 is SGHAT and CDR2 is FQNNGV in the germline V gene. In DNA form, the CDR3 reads TGTGCCAGCAGCTTCGGGGGCGCAAGGCGGGAGACCCAGTACTTC. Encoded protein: CASSFGGARRETQYF. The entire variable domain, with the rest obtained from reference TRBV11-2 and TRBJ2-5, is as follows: EAGVAQSPRYKIIEKRQSVAFWCNPISGHATLYWYQQILGQGPKLLIQFQNNGVVDDSQLPKDRFSAERLKGVDSTLKIQPAKLEDSAVYLCASSFGGARRETQYFGPGTRLLVL.

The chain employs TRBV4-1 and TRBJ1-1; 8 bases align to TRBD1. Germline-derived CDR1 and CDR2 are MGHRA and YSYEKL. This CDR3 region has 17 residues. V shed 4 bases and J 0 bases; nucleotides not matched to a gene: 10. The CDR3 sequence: CASSPPDRGPLNTEAFF. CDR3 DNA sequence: TGCGCCAGCAGCCCACCCGACAGGGGACCTTTGAACACTGAAGCTTTCTTT.

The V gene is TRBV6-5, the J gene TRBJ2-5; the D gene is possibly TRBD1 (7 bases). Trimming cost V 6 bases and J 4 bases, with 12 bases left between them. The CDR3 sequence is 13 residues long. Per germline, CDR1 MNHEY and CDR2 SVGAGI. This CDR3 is CASRNRGGETQYF. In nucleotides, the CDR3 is TGTGCCAGCAGAAACAGGGGAGGAGAGACCCAGTACTTC.

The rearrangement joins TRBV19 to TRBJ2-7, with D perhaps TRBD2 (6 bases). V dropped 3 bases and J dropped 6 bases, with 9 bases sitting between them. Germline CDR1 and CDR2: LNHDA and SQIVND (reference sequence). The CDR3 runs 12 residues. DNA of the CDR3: TGTGCCAGTAGTATGGGGGAGGCCGAGCAGTACTTC. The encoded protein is CASSMGEAEQYF.

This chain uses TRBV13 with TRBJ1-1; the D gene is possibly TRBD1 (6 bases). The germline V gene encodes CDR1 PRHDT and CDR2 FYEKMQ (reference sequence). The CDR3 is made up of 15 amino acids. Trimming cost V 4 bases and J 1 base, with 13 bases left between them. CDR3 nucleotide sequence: TGTGCCAGCAGCTGGTGGGGGGCCCAGAACACTGAAGCTTTCTTT. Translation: CASSWWGAQNTEAFF.

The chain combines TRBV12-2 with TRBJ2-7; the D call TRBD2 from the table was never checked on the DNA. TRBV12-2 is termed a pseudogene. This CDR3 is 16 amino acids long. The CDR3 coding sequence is TGTGCAAGTCGCTTACCCCGACTAGCGGGGGCCTACGAGCAGTACTTC. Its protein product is CASRLPRLAGAYEQYF.

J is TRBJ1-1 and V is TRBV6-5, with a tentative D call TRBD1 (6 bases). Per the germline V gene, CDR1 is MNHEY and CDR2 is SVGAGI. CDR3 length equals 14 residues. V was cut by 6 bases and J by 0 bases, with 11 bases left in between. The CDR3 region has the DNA TGTGCCAGCAGAGGACAGATAATGAACACTGAAGCTTTCTTT. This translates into CASRGQIMNTEAFF.

The CDR3 reads CAIDSGDRDGYTF. In nucleotides, the CDR3 is TGTGCCATCGACAGCGGGGACAGGGATGGCTACACCTTC. J is TRBJ1-2 and V is TRBV10-3, with 9 bases fitting TRBD1. Trimming cost V 8 bases and J 6 bases; bases outside gene matches: 7. CDR3 size: 13 residues. The germline CDR1 and CDR2 sequences are ENHRY and SYGVKD.

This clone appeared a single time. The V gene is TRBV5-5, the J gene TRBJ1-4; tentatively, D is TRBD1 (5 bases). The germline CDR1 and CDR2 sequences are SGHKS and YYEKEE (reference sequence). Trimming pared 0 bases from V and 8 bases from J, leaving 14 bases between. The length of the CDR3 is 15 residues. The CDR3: CASSLGTLIREKLFF. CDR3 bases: TGTGCCAGCAGCTTGGGGACACTCATAAGGGAAAAACTGTTTTTT. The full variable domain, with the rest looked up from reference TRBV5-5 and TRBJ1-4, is DAGVTQSPTHLIKTRGQQVTLRCSPISGHKSVSWYQQVLGQGPQFIFQYYEKEERGRGNFPDRFSARQFPNYSSELNVNALLLGDSALYLCASSLGTLIREKLFFGSGTQLSVL.

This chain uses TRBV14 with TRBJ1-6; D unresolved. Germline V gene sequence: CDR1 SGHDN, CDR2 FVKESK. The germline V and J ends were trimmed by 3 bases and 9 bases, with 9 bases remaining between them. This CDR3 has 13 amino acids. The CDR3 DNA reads TGTGCCAGCAGCCATTATCGGGGTTCACCCCTCCACTTT. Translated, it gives CASSHYRGSPLHF.

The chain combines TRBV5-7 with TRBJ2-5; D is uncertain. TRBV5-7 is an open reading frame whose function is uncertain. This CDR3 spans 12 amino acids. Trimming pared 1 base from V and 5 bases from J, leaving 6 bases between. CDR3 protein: CASSLSLETQYF. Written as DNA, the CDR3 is TGTGCCAGCAGCTTGAGTTTGGAGACCCAGTACTTC.

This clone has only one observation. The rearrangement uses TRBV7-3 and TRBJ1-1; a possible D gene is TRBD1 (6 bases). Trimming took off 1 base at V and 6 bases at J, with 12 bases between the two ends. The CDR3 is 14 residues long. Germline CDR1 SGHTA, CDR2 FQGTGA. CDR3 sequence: CASSLSKDSPEAFF. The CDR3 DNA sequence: TGTGCCAGCAGCTTAAGCAAGGACAGCCCTGAAGCTTTCTTT.

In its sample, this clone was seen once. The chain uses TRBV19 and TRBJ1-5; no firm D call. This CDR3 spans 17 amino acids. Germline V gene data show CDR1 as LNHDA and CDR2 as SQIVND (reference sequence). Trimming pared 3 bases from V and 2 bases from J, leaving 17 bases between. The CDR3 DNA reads TGTGCCAGTAGTATTCCCCCGACACCCCGGGGCAATCAGCCCCAGCATTTT. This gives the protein CASSIPPTPRGNQPQHF.

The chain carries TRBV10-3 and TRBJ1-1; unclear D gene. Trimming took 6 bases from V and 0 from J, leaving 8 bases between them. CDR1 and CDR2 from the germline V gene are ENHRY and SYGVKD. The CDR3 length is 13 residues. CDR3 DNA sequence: TGTGCCATCAGCGACGGGATGAACACTGAAGCTTTCTTT. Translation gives CAISDGMNTEAFF.

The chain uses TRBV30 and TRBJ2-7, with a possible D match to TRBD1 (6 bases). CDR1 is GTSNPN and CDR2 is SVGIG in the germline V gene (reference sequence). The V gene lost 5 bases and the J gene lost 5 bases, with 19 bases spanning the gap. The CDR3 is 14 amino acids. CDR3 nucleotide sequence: TGTGCCTGGGGGAGAGGGCAGGGGTATGACGAGCAGTACTTC. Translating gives CAWGRGQGYDEQYF. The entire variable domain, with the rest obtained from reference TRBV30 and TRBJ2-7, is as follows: SQTIHQWPATLVQPVGSPLSLECTVEGTSNPNLYWYRQAAGRGLQLLFYSVGIGQISSEVPQNLSASRPQDRQFILSSKKLLLSDSGFYLCAWGRGQGYDEQYFGPGTRLTVT.

CDR3 in amino acids: CASSSRTSGGPKPGGTQYF. In DNA, the CDR3 is TGTGCCAGCAGCTCCCGGACTAGCGGGGGACCCAAACCGGGGGGGACCCAGTACTTC. The chain links TRBV27 to TRBJ2-5; TRBD2 aligns across 13 bases. The CDR3 runs 19 residues. Germline trimming cut 6 bases from V and 7 bases from J; bases unmatched to any gene: 20. The germline V gene encodes CDR1 MNHEY and CDR2 SMNVEV (reference sequence).

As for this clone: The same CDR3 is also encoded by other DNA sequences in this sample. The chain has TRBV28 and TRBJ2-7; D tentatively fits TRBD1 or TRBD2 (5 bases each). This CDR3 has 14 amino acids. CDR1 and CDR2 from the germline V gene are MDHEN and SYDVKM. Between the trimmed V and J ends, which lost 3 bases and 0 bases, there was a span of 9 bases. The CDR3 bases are TGTGCCAGCAGTTTGAGGGGTATCTCCTACGAGCAGTACTTC. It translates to CASSLRGISYEQYF.

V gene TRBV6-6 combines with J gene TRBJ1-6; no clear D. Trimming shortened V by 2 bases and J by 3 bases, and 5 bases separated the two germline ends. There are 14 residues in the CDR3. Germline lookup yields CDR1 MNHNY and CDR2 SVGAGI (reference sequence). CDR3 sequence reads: CASSYPDYNSPLHF. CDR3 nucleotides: TGTGCCAGCAGTTACCCCGACTATAATTCACCCCTCCACTTT.

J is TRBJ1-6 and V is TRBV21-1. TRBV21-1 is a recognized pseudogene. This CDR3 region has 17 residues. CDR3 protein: CASSNMKGRSYNSPLHF. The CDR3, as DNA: TGTGCCAGCAGCAATATGAAGGGTAGGTCCTATAATTCACCCCTCCACTTT.

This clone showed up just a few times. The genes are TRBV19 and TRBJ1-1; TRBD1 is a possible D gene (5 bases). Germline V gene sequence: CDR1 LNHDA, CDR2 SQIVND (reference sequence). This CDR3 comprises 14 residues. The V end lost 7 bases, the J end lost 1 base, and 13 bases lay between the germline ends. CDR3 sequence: CASISGGPNTEAFF. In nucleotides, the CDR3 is TGTGCCAGTATCTCGGGGGGACCGAACACTGAAGCTTTCTTT.

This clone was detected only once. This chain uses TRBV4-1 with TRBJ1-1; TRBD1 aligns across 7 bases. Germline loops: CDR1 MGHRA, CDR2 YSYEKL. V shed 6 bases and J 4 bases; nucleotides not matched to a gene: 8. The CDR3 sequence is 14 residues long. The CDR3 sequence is CASSHYRGGTEAFF. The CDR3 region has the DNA TGCGCCAGCAGTCACTACAGGGGTGGCACTGAAGCTTTCTTT.

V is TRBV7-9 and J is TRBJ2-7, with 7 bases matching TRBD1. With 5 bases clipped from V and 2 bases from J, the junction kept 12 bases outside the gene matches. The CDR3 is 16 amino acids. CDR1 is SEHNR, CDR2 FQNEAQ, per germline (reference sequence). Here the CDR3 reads CASSPFEGADTYEQYF. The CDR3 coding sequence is TGTGCCAGCAGCCCATTTGAGGGGGCCGACACCTACGAGCAGTACTTC. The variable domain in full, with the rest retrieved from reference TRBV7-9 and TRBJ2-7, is DTGVSQNPRHKITKRGQNVTFRCDPISEHNRLYWYRQTLGQGPEFLTYFQNEAQLEKSRLLSDRFSAERPKGSFSTLEIQRTEQGDSAMYLCASSPFEGADTYEQYFGPGTRLTVT.

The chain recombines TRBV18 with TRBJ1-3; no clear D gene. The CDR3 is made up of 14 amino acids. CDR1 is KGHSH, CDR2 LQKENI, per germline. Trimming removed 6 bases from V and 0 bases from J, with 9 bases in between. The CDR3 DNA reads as TGTGCCAGCTCCGGCGGGGACTCTGGAAACACCATATATTTT. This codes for CASSGGDSGNTIYF.

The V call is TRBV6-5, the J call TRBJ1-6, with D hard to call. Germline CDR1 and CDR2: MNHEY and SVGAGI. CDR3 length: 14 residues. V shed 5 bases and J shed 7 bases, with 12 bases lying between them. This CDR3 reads CASSDRMGNSPLHF. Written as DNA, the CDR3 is TGTGCCAGCAGTGACCGGATGGGAAATTCACCCCTCCACTTT.

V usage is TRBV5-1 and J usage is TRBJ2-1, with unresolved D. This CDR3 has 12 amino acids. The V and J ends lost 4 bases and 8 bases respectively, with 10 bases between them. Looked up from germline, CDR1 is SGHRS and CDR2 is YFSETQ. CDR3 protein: CASSTRADEQFF. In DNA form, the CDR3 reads TGCGCCAGCAGCACACGAGCCGATGAGCAGTTCTTC.

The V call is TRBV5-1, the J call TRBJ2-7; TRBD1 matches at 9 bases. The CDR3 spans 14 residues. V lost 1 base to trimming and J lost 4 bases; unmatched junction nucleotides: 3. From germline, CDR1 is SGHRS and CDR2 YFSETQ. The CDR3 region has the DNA TGCGCCAGCAGCTTGACACAGGGGGCGTACGAGCAGTACTTC. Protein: CASSLTQGAYEQYF.

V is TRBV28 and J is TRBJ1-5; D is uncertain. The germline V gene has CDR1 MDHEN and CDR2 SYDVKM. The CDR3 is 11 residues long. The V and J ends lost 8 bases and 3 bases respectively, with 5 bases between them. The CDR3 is CASAYNQPQHF. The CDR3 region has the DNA TGTGCCAGCGCCTACAATCAGCCCCAGCATTTT.

The CDR3 DNA reads as TGTGCCAGCAGCTTAGTGGGGGGACGGCTAGGATACGAGCAGTACTTC. Translation gives CASSLVGGRLGYEQYF. The chain couples TRBV7-9 to TRBJ2-7, with D possibly TRBD2 on 6 matching bases. V was clipped by 1 base and J by 4 bases, with 17 bases between them. The germline V gene encodes CDR1 SEHNR and CDR2 FQNEAQ (reference sequence). The CDR3 contains 16 residues.

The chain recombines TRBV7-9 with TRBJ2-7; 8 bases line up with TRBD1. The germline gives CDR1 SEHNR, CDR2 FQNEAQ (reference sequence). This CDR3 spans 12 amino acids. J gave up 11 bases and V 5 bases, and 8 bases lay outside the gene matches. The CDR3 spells CASSHNGQGEYF. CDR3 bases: TGTGCCAGCAGCCATAATGGACAGGGAGAGTACTTC. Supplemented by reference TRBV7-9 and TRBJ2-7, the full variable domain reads DTGVSQNPRHKITKRGQNVTFRCDPISEHNRLYWYRQTLGQGPEFLTYFQNEAQLEKSRLLSDRFSAERPKGSFSTLEIQRTEQGDSAMYLCASSHNGQGEYFGPGTRLTVT.

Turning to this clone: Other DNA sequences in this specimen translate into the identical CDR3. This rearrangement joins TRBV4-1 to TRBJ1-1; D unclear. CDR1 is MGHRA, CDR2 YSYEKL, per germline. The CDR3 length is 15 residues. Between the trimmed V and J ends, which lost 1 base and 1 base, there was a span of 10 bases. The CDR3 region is CASSQVGPGNTEAFF. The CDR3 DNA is TGCGCCAGCAGCCAAGTCGGCCCAGGGAACACTGAAGCTTTCTTT.

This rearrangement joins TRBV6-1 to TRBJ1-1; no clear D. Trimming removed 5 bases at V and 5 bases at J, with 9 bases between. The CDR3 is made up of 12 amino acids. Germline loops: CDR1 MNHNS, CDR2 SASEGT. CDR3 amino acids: CASSFIGTEAFF. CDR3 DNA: TGTGCCAGCAGTTTCATCGGGACTGAAGCTTTCTTT.

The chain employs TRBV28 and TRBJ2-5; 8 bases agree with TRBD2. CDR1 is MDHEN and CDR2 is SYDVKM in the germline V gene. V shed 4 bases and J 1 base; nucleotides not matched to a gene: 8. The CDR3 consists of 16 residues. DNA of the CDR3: TGTGCCAGCAGTTCCCGACTAGCGAGGATCCAAGAGACCCAGTACTTC. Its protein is CASSSRLARIQETQYF.